This TCR beta chain came from a study of glioma-infiltrating T cells after dendritic cell vaccination. Background on the study: At biweekly intervals, patients got three intradermal dendritic cell vaccine injections.

The immunoSEQ assay amplified TCRB CDR3 from up to roughly 2 ug DNA. TCRdb's table, derived via immunoSEQ multiplex PCR, lists solely in-frame clones and lacks some. In the table there are around 89,000 clones, 85% to 90% of which are singletons. PBMC sampling occurred before vaccination, two weeks after the third dose, and at progression. V was clipped by 0 bases and J by 8 bases; unmatched bases: 8. Per germline, CDR1 SGHAT and CDR2 FQNNGV. The CDR3 is 16 amino acids. In this sample, this clone turned up a few times. Sequencing was performed on blood, taken before dendritic cell vaccination. The genes are TRBV11-2 and TRBJ2-1; 9 positions match TRBD2. The receptor's source is a human donor with glioblastoma. CDR3 residues: CASSLEWAGGLDEQFF. CDR3 nucleotide sequence: TGTGCCAGCAGCTTAGAATGGGCGGGAGGGCTCGATGAGCAGTTCTTC.